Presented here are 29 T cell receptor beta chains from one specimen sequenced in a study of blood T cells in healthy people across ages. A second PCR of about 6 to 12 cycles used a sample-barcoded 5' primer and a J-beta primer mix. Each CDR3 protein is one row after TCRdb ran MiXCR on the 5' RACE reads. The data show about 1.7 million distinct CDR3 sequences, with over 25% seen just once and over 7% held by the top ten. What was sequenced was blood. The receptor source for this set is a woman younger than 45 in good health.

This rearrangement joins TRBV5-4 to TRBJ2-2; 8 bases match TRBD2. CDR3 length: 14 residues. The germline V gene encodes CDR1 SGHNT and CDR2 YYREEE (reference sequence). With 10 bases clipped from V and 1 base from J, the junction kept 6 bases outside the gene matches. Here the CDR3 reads CAGYSGENTGELFF. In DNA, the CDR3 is TGTGCCGGATATAGCGGGGAGAACACCGGGGAGCTGTTTTTT.

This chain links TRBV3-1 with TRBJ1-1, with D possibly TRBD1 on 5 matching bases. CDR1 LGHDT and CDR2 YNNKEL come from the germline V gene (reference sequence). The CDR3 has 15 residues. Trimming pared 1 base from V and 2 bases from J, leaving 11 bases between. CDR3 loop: CASSQVSGGNTEAFF. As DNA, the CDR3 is TGTGCCAGCAGCCAAGTCAGTGGGGGTAACACTGAAGCTTTCTTT.

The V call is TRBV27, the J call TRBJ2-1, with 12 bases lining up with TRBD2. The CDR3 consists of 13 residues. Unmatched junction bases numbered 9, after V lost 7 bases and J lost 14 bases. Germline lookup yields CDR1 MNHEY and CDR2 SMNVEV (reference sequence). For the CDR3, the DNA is TGTGCCAGCACCCCAACTAGCGGGGGGTCCGAGTTCTTC. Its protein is CASTPTSGGSEFF.

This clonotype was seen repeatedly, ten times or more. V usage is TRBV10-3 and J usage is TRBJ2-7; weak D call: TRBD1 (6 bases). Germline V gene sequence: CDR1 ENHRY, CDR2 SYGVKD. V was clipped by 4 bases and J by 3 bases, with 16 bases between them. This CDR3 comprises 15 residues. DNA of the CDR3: TGTGCCATCAGTGTCGGCGACAGGCCCCTCTACGAGCAGTACTTC. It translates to CAISVGDRPLYEQYF.

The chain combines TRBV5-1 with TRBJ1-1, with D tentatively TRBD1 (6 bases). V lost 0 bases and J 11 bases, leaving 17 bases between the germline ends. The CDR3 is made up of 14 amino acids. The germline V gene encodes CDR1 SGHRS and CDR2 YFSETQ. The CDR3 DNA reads TGCGCCAGCAGCTTGGGAGGGGCAGGGGAAAGCGCTTTCTTT. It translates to CASSLGGAGESAFF.

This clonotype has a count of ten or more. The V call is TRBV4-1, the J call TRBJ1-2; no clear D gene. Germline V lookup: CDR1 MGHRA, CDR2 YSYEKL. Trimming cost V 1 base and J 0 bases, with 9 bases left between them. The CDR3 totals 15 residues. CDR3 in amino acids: CASSQVLEANYGYTF. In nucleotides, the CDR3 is TGCGCCAGCAGCCAAGTCTTAGAAGCTAACTATGGCTACACCTTC.

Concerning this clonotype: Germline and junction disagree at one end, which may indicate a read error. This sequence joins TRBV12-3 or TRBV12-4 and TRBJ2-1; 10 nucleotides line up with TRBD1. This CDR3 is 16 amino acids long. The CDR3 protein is CTSRLSAGTGDYEQFF. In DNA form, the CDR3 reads TGTACCAGCAGACTCTCCGCCGGGACAGGGGATTATGAGCAGTTCTTC.

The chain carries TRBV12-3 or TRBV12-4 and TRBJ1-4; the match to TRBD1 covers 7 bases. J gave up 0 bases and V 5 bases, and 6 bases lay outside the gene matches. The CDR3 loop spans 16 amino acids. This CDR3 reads CASSLRGTATNEKLFF. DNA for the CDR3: TGTGCCAGCAGTCTAAGAGGGACAGCAACTAATGAAAAACTGTTTTTT.

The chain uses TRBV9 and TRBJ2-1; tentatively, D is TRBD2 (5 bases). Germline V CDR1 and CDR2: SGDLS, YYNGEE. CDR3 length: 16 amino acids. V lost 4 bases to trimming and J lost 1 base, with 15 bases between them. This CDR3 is CASSPPSVASYNEQFF. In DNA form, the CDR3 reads TGTGCCAGCAGCCCACCATCGGTAGCGTCCTACAATGAGCAGTTCTTC.

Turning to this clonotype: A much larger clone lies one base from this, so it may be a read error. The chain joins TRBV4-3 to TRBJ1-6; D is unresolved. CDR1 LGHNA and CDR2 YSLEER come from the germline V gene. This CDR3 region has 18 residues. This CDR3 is CASSQDPPTRSKPSPPHF. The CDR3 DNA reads TGCGCCAGCAGCCAAGACCCACCGACACGCAGTAAACCTTCCCCCCCCCACTTT.

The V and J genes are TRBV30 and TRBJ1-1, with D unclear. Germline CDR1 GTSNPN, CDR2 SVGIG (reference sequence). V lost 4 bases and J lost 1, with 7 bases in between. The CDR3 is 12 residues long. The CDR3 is CAWTGSNTEAFF. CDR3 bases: TGTGCCTGGACGGGCTCGAACACTGAAGCTTTCTTT.

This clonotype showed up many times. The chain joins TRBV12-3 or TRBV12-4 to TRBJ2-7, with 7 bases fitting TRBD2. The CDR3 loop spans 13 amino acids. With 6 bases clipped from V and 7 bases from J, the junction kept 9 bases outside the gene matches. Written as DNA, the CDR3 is TGTGCCAGCAGCCCTCGACTAGCAGGGGAGCAGTACTTC. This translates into CASSPRLAGEQYF.

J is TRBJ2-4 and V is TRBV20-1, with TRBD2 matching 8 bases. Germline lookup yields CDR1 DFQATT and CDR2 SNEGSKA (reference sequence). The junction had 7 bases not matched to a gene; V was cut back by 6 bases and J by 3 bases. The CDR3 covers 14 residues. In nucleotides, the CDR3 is TGCAGTGCCAGCGGGGGCCTCGGCAAAAACATTCAGTACTTC. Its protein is CSASGGLGKNIQYF.

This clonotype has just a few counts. CDR3 amino acids: CASKEEGTDTQYF. In DNA, the CDR3 is TGTGCCAGCAAGGAGGAGGGCACAGATACGCAGTATTTT. The chain is built from TRBV4-2 and TRBJ2-3, with D possibly matching TRBD2 (5 bases). The CDR3 has 13 residues. The V and J ends lost 7 bases and 1 base respectively, with 9 bases between them. From germline, CDR1 is LGHNA and CDR2 YNFKEQ.

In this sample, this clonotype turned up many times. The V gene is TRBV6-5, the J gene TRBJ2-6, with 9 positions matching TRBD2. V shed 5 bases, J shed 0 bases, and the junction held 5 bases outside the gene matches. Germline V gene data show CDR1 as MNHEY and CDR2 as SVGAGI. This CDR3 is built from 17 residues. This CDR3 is CASSTRLAVSGANVLTF. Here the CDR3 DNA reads TGTGCCAGCAGTACGAGACTAGCGGTCTCTGGGGCCAACGTCCTGACTTTC.

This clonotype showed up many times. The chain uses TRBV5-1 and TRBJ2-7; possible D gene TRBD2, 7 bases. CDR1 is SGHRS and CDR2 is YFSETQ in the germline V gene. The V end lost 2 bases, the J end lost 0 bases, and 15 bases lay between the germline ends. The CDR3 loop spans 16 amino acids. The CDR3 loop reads CASSFGGPPLSYEQYF. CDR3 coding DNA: TGCGCCAGCAGCTTCGGGGGGCCTCCCCTCTCCTACGAGCAGTACTTC.

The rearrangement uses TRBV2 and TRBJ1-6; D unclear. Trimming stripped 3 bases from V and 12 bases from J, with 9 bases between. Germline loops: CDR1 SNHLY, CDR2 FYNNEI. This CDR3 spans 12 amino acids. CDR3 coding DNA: TGTGCCAGCAGTGAGAAGCGGGAACCCCTCCACTTT. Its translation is CASSEKREPLHF.

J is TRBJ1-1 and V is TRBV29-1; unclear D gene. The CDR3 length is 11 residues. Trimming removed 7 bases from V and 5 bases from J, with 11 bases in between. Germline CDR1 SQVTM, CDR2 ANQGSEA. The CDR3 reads CSASLWTEAFF. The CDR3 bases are TGCAGCGCATCCCTATGGACTGAAGCTTTCTTT.

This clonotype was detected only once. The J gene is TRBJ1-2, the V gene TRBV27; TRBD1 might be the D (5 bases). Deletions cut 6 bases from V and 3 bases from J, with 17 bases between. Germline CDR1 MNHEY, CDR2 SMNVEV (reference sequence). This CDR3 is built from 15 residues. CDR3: CASSPRETADYGYTF. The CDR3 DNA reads TGTGCCAGCAGCCCCAGGGAGACAGCTGACTATGGCTACACCTTC.

CDR3 region: CASSFMLGSEAFF. The CDR3 bases are TGTGCCAGCAGTTTCATGTTGGGCTCTGAAGCTTTCTTT. The V gene is TRBV12-3 or TRBV12-4, the J gene TRBJ1-1; D is ambiguous. With 3 bases removed from V and 6 bases from J, the gap between germline ends came to 11 bases. The CDR3 consists of 13 residues.

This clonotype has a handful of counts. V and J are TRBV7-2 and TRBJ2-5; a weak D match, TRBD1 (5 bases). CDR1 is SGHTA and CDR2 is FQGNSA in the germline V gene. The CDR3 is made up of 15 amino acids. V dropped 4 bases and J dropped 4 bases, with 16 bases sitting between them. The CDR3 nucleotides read TGTGCCAGCAGCTCCCCTAATAAGGGGATAGAGACCCAGTACTTC. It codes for CASSSPNKGIETQYF.

DNA for the CDR3: TGTGCTAGTGGTTTGGTTCTCCACCGACGATCAGATACGCAGTATTTT. Protein product: CASGLVLHRRSDTQYF. The rearrangement links TRBV12-5 to TRBJ2-3; no clear D gene. Germline loops: CDR1 LGHNT, CDR2 FRNRAP. The germline V and J ends were trimmed by 0 bases and 4 bases, with 14 bases remaining between them. The CDR3 is 16 amino acids.

The CDR3 reads CASSEYTGRYGYTF. The DNA of the CDR3 is TGTGCCAGCAGTGAATATACAGGACGCTATGGCTACACCTTC. V and J are TRBV2 and TRBJ1-2; D is perhaps TRBD1 (5 bases). V shed 2 bases and J shed 4 bases, with 11 bases lying between them. CDR1 and CDR2 from the germline V gene are SNHLY and FYNNEI. The CDR3 extends over 14 amino acids.

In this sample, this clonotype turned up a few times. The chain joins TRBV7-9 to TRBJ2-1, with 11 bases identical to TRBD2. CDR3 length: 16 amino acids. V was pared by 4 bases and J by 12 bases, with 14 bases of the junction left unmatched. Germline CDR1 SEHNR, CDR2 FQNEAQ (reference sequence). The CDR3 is CASSSDTSGRVVRQFF. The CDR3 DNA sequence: TGTGCCAGCAGCTCAGATACTAGCGGGAGAGTCGTCAGGCAGTTCTTC.

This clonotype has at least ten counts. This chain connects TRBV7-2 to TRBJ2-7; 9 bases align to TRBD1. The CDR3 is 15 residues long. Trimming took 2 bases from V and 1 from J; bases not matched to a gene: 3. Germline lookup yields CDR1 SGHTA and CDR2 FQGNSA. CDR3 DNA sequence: TGTGCCAGCAGCTTACACGGGACAGGGTCCTACGAGCAGTACTTC. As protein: CASSLHGTGSYEQYF.

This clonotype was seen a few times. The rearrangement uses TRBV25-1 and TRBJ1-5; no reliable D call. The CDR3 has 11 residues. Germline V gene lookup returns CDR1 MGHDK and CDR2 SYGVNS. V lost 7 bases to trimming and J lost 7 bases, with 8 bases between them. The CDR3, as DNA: TGTGCCAGCACTGGCCGCCAGCCCCAGCATTTT. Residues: CASTGRQPQHF.

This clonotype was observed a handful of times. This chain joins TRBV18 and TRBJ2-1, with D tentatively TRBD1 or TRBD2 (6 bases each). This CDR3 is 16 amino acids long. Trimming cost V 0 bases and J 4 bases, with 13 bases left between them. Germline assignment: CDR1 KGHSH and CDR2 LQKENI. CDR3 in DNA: TGTGCCAGCTCACCACCGCTACGGGGGCAGTACAATGAGCAGTTCTTC. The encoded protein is CASSPPLRGQYNEQFF.

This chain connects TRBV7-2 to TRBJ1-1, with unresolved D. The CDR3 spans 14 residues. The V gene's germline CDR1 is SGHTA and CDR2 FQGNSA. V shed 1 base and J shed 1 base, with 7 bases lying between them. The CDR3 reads CASSLVRKNTEAFF. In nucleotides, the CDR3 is TGTGCCAGCAGCTTAGTCAGGAAGAACACTGAAGCTTTCTTT.

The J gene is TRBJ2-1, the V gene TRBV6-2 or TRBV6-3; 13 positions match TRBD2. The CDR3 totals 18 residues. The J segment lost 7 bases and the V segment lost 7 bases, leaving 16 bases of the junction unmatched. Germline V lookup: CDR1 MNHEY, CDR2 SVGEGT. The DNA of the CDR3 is TGTGCCAGCACCAGGGGACATCTCGGGACTAGCGGGACAAATGAGCAGTTCTTC. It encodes CASTRGHLGTSGTNEQFF.